Each of the 18 T cell receptor beta chains below was sequenced from the same sample in a study of blood T cell repertoires in COVID-19. The assay was immunoSEQ multiplex PCR, and TCRdb's table has in-frame clones only and misses some. The sample consists of 200,000 to 250,000 clones, 60% to 85% of them appearing once. Sequenced input: peripheral blood. All receptors come from a woman aged 70-85 years with acute or convalescent COVID-19.

The V call is TRBV2, the J call TRBJ2-7; possibly TRBD2 for D (6 bases). The length of the CDR3 is 15 residues. V was clipped by 3 bases and J by 4 bases, with 16 bases between them. In germline, CDR1 is SNHLY, CDR2 FYNNEI. The chain's CDR3 is CASSDRTLGGYEQYF. CDR3 coding DNA: TGTGCCAGCAGTGACCGGACCCTCGGGGGTTACGAGCAGTACTTC.

The genes are TRBV18 and TRBJ2-3, with 9 bases identical to TRBD1. Germline-derived CDR1 and CDR2 are KGHSH and LQKENI. The J segment lost 5 bases and the V segment lost 6 bases, leaving 6 bases of the junction unmatched. The CDR3 sequence is 14 residues long. Here the CDR3 reads CASSPTGGKDTQYF. The CDR3 DNA follows: TGTGCCAGCTCCCCGACAGGGGGGAAAGATACGCAGTATTTT.

The table lists this clone with a few counts. The rearrangement joins TRBV15 to TRBJ2-1; 10 nucleotides line up with TRBD1. Unmatched junction bases numbered 13, after V lost 2 bases and J lost 6 bases. Germline values: CDR1 LNHNV, CDR2 YYDKDF (reference sequence). The CDR3 totals 18 residues. CDR3 protein: CATSRNYVGQGLVNEQFF. In DNA form, the CDR3 reads TGTGCCACCAGCAGAAACTATGTGGGACAGGGGCTTGTCAATGAGCAGTTCTTC.

This clone occurred once. The V call is TRBV5-4, the J call TRBJ2-3, with 7 bases aligning to TRBD2. The CDR3 has 14 amino acids. The V gene end was trimmed by 5 bases and the J gene end by 4 bases; junction bases not matched to a gene: 7. Germline V lookup: CDR1 SGHNT, CDR2 YYREEE (reference sequence). CDR3 in amino acids: CASSWDLAADTQYF. CDR3 sequence (DNA): TGTGCCAGCAGTTGGGACCTAGCGGCAGATACGCAGTATTTT.

The chain carries TRBV5-5 and TRBJ1-1, with D possibly TRBD1 on 5 matching bases. Germline-derived CDR1 and CDR2 are SGHKS and YYEKEE (reference sequence). There are 15 residues in the CDR3. Trimming left V 0 bases short and J 5 bases short, with 14 bases between. CDR3 bases: TGTGCCAGCAGCTTGGACGACAGTACGAAAACTGAAGCTTTCTTT. Residues: CASSLDDSTKTEAFF.

CDR3 bases: TGTGCCAGCTCGTATTATAGCACAGATACGCAGTATTTT. Encoded protein: CASSYYSTDTQYF. The chain combines TRBV9 with TRBJ2-3, with D hard to call. V was clipped by 7 bases and J by 0 bases, with 9 bases between them. This CDR3 comprises 13 residues. The V gene's germline CDR1 is SGDLS and CDR2 YYNGEE.

This chain uses TRBV7-8 with TRBJ2-2, with 9 bases aligning to TRBD2. V lost 3 bases and J lost 5; bases outside the gene matches: 10. This CDR3 region has 17 residues. Germline V gene sequence: CDR1 SGHVS, CDR2 FQNEAQ. The DNA of the CDR3 is TGTGCCAGCAGCTTCATCGCGGGAGGGCCGAGGACCGGGGAGCTGTTTTTT. Translating it yields CASSFIAGGPRTGELFF. The complete variable domain, with remaining parts taken from reference TRBV7-8 and TRBJ2-2, reads GAGVSQSPRYKVAKRGQDVALRCDPISGHVSLFWYQQALGQGPEFLTYFQNEAQLDKSGLPSDRFFAERPEGSVSTLKIQRTQQEDSAVYLCASSFIAGGPRTGELFFGEGSRLTVL.

The chain recombines TRBV10-3 with TRBJ2-3, with a weak D call TRBD2 (5 bases). The V end lost 2 bases, the J end lost 6 bases, and 9 bases lay between the germline ends. The CDR3 is 13 amino acids. In germline, CDR1 is ENHRY, CDR2 SYGVKD. The CDR3 coding sequence is TGTGCCATCAGTGAGGGGCGCGGGGATACGCAGTATTTT. Protein: CAISEGRGDTQYF.

This chain connects TRBV9 to TRBJ1-2; no firm D call. V lost 3 bases to trimming and J lost 4 bases, with 10 bases between them. CDR3 length equals 13 residues. The germline gives CDR1 SGDLS, CDR2 YYNGEE. The CDR3 bases are TGTGCCAGCAGCGCCGGAAGGAGCTATGGCTACACCTTC. Translated: CASSAGRSYGYTF.

The chain uses TRBV7-2 and TRBJ2-1, with 11 bases lining up with TRBD2. J was trimmed by 9 bases and V by 4 bases; bases with no gene match: 11. Germline V gives CDR1 SGHTA, CDR2 FQGNSA. This CDR3 comprises 16 residues. The CDR3 coding sequence is TGTGCCAGCAGCTCCTCCGGAATAGCGGGAGGGTTTGAGCAGTTCTTC. It encodes CASSSSGIAGGFEQFF.

Only one count was recorded for this clone. The chain joins TRBV5-1 to TRBJ1-1; 7 bases match TRBD1. V lost 2 bases, J lost 4 bases, and 8 bases stayed unmatched. CDR3 size: 15 residues. Germline V CDR1 and CDR2: SGHRS, YFSETQ. The CDR3 spells CASSLPSGGGTEAFF. The CDR3 region has the DNA TGCGCCAGCAGCTTACCATCAGGGGGAGGCACTGAAGCTTTCTTT.

In its sample, this clone was seen many times. The chain recombines TRBV5-4 with TRBJ2-5; the match to TRBD1 covers 12 bases. Germline V gives CDR1 SGHNT, CDR2 YYREEE (reference sequence). Trimming removed 3 bases from V and 4 bases from J; junction bases left unmatched: 4. The CDR3 has 15 amino acids. CDR3 amino acids: CASSSGQGAGETQYF. The DNA for the CDR3 is TGTGCCAGCAGCTCGGGACAGGGGGCCGGAGAGACCCAGTACTTC.

The chain uses TRBV7-2 and TRBJ2-5, with a weak D call TRBD2 (5 bases). Germline CDR1 and CDR2: SGHTA and FQGNSA. The germline V and J ends were trimmed by 9 bases and 2 bases, with 13 bases remaining between them. This CDR3 comprises 13 residues. The CDR3 loop reads CASALAIQETQYF. The CDR3 DNA reads as TGTGCCAGTGCCCTAGCCATACAAGAGACCCAGTACTTC.

This chain links TRBV28 with TRBJ2-5; 7 nucleotides agree with TRBD1. Germline CDR1 reads MDHEN; CDR2 reads SYDVKM. The V segment lost 6 bases and the J segment 5 bases; nucleotides outside the gene matches: 12. The CDR3 is 15 residues long. The DNA of the CDR3 is TGTGCCAGCAGGTTCCCGGGGACACAGGGGGAGACCCAGTACTTC. Translated, it gives CASRFPGTQGETQYF.

This chain links TRBV10-1 with TRBJ2-3, with 9 bases identical to TRBD1. Trimming removed 5 bases from V and 4 bases from J; junction bases left unmatched: 4. CDR3 size: 14 residues. Germline CDR1 WNHNN, CDR2 SYGVQD (reference sequence). In DNA form, the CDR3 reads TGCGCCAGCAGTTCCGACAGGGGGGCAGATACGCAGTATTTT. This encodes CASSSDRGADTQYF.

This clone came up once. The chain carries TRBV28 and TRBJ1-4, with D uncertain. Germline CDR1 and CDR2: MDHEN and SYDVKM. The germline V and J ends were trimmed by 4 bases and 10 bases, with 22 bases remaining between them. The CDR3 runs 16 residues. In DNA form, the CDR3 reads TGTGCCAGCAGTTCCAGCCGACAAGGCCCAAACGGAAAACTGTTTTTT. Translation gives CASSSSRQGPNGKLFF.

This chain joins TRBV7-9 and TRBJ1-5, with TRBD1 identical over 8 bases. Unmatched junction bases numbered 12, after V lost 4 bases and J lost 4 bases. The germline CDR1 and CDR2 sequences are SEHNR and FQNEAQ (reference sequence). The CDR3 runs 17 residues. DNA of the CDR3: TGTGCCAGCAGCTACGACGACAGGGGAGGAGCAAATCAGCCCCAGCATTTT. Its translation: CASSYDDRGGANQPQHF.

V usage is TRBV21-1 and J usage is TRBJ1-3; the table gives TRBD1 as D, unverified against the DNA. TRBV21-1 is a pseudogene locus. The CDR3 is 14 amino acids. The CDR3 region is CASSVTGPGNTIYF. The CDR3 bases are TGTGCCAGCAGCGTCACAGGGCCCGGAAACACCATATATTTT.